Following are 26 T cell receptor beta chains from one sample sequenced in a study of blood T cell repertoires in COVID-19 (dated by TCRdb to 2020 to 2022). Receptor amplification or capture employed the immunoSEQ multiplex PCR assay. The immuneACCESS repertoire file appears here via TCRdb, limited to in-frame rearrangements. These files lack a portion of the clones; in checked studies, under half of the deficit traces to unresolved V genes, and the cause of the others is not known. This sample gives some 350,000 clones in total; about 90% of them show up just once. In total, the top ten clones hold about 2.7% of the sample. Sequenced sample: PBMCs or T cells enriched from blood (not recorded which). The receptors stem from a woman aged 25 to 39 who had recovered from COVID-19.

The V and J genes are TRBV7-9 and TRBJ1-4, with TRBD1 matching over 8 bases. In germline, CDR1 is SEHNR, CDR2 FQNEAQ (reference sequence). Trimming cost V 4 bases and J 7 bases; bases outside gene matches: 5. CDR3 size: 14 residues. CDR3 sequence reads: CASSWTGYREKLFF. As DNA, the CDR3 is TGTGCCAGCAGCTGGACAGGGTATCGTGAAAAACTGTTTTTT. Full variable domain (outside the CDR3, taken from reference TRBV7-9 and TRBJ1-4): DTGVSQNPRHKITKRGQNVTFRCDPISEHNRLYWYRQTLGQGPEFLTYFQNEAQLEKSRLLSDRFSAERPKGSFSTLEIQRTEQGDSAMYLCASSWTGYREKLFFGSGTQLSVL.

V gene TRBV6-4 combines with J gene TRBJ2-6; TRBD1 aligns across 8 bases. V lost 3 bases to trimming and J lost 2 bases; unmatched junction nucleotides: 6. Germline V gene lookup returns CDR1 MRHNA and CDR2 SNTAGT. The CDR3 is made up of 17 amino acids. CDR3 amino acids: CASSEGPGGAGANVLTF. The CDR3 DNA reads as TGTGCCAGCAGTGAAGGGCCAGGGGGCGCTGGGGCCAACGTCCTGACTTTC.

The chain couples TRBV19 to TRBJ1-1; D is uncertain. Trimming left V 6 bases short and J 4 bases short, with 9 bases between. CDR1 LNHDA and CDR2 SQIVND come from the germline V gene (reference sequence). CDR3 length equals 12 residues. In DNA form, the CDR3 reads TGTGCCAGTAGCCCGCGGCGCACTGAAGCTTTCTTT. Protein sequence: CASSPRRTEAFF.

The CDR3 protein is CASRGTGVVHEQFF. The DNA of the CDR3 is TGTGCCAGCAGGGGGACAGGGGTCGTGCATGAGCAGTTCTTC. V is TRBV2 and J is TRBJ2-1, with 10 bases that match TRBD1. The germline gives CDR1 SNHLY, CDR2 FYNNEI. The CDR3 has 14 amino acids. The junction had 7 bases not matched to a gene; V was cut back by 6 bases and J by 8 bases.

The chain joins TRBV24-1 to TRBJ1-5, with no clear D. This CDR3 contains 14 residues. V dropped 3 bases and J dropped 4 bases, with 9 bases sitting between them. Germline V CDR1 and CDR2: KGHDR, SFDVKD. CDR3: CATSDASRNQPQHF. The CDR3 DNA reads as TGTGCCACCAGTGATGCCTCCAGAAATCAGCCCCAGCATTTT.

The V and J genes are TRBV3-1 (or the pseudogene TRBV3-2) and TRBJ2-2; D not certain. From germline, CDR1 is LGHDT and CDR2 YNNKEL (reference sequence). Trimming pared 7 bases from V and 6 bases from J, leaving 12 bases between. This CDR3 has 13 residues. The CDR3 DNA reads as TGTGCCAGCACCCCACTGGTACCCGGGGAGCTGTTTTTT. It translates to CASTPLVPGELFF.

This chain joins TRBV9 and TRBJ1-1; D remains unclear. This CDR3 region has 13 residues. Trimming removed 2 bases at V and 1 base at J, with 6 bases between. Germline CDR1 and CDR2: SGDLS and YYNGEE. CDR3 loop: CASSVTGNTEAFF. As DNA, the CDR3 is TGTGCCAGCAGCGTTACGGGGAACACTGAAGCTTTCTTT.

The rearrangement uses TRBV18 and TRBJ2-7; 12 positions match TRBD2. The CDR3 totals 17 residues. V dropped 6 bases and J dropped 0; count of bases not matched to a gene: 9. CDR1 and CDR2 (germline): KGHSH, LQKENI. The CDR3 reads CASSPGLAGTYSYEQYF. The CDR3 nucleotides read TGTGCCAGCTCCCCAGGACTAGCGGGGACTTACTCCTACGAGCAGTACTTC.

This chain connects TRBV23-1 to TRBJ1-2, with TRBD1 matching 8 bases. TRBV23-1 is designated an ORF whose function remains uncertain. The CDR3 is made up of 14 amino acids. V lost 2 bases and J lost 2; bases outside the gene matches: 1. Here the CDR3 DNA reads TGCGCCAGCAGTCAAAGGACAGGGAACTATGGCTACACCTTC. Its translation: CASSQRTGNYGYTF.

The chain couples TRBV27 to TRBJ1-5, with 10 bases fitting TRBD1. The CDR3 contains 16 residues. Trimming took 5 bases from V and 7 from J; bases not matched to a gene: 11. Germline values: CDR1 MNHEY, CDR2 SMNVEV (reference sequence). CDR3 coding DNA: TGTGCCAGCAGTCGCACCGGGACAGGGGAAGGCCAGCCCCAGCATTTT. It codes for CASSRTGTGEGQPQHF.

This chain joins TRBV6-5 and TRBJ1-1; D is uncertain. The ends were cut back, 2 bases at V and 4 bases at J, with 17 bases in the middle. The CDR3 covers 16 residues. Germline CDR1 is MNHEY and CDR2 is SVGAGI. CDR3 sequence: CASSYAGMVRGTEAFF. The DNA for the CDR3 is TGTGCCAGCAGTTACGCAGGTATGGTACGTGGCACTGAAGCTTTCTTT.

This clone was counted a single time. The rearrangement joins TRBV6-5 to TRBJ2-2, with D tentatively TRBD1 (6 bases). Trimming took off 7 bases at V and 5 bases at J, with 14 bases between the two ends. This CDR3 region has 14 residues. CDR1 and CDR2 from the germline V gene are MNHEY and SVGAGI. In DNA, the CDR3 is TGTGCCAGCACCACTAGGGGGAAGACCGGGGAGCTGTTTTTT. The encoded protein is CASTTRGKTGELFF.

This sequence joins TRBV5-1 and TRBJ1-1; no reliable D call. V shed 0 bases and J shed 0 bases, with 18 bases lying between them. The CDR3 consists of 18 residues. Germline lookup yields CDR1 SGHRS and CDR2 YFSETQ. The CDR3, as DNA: TGCGCCAGCAGCTTGGATGGTGGTTTAACTTTAATGAACACTGAAGCTTTCTTT. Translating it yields CASSLDGGLTLMNTEAFF.

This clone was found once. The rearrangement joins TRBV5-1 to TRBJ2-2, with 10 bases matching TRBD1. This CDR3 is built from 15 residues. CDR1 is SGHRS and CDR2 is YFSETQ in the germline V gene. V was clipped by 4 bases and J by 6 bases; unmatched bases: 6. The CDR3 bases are TGCGCCAGCAGCGTAACCGGGACAGGGGCCGGGGAGCTGTTTTTT. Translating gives CASSVTGTGAGELFF. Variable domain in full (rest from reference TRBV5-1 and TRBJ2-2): KAGVTQTPRYLIKTRGQQVTLSCSPISGHRSVSWYQQTPGQGLQFLFEYFSETQRNKGNFPGRFSGRQFSNSRSEMNVSTLELGDSALYLCASSVTGTGAGELFFGEGSRLTVL.

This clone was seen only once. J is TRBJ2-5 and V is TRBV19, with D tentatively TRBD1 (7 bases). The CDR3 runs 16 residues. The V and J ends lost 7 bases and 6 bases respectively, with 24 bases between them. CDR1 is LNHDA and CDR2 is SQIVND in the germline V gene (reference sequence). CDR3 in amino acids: CASIKHYQGEDKTQYF. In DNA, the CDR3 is TGTGCCAGTATAAAACATTATCAGGGGGAGGATAAGACCCAGTACTTC.

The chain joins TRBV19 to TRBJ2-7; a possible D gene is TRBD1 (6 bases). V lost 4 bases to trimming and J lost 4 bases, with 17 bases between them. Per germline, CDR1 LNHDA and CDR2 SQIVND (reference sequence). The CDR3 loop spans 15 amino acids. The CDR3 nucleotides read TGTGCCAGTAGTACACCAGGGGTTAGAGGGTACGAGCAGTACTTC. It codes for CASSTPGVRGYEQYF.

The DNA for the CDR3 is TGTGCCAGCAGTTTAGCGGGACAGGGAGTTTTATATGGCTACACCTTC. Translated: CASSLAGQGVLYGYTF. The chain carries TRBV27 and TRBJ1-2, with 9 bases that match TRBD1. V shed 2 bases and J 5 bases; nucleotides not matched to a gene: 9. This CDR3 spans 16 amino acids. Germline loops: CDR1 MNHEY, CDR2 SMNVEV (reference sequence).

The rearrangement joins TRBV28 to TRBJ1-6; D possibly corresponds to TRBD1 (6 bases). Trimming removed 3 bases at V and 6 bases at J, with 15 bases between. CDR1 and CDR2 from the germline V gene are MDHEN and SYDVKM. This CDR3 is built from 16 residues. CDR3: CASSLGEGQTNSPLHF. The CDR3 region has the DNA TGTGCCAGCAGTTTGGGGGAAGGACAGACTAATTCACCCCTCCACTTT.

In DNA, the CDR3 is TGTGCCAGCAGCACCGGACAGGGATATTTCTATGGCTACACCTTC. It codes for CASSTGQGYFYGYTF. The rearrangement joins TRBV21-1 to TRBJ1-2; the listed D gene, TRBD1, was not tested against the DNA. TRBV21-1 is an annotated pseudogene. This CDR3 has 15 amino acids.

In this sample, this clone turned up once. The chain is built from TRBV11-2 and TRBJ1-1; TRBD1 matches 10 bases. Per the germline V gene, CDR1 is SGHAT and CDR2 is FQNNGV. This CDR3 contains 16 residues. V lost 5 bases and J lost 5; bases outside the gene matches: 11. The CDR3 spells CASSAGTGARWTEAFF. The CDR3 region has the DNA TGTGCCAGCAGCGCCGGGACAGGGGCGCGGTGGACTGAAGCTTTCTTT. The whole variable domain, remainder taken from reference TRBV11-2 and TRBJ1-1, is EAGVAQSPRYKIIEKRQSVAFWCNPISGHATLYWYQQILGQGPKLLIQFQNNGVVDDSQLPKDRFSAERLKGVDSTLKIQPAKLEDSAVYLCASSAGTGARWTEAFFGQGTRLTVV.

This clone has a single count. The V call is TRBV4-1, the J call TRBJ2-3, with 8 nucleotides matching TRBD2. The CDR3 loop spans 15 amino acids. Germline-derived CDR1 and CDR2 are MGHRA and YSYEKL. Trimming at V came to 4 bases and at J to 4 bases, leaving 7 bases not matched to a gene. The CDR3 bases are TGCGCCAGCAGCCCTCTACTAGCGGTCGCAGATACGCAGTATTTT. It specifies CASSPLLAVADTQYF.

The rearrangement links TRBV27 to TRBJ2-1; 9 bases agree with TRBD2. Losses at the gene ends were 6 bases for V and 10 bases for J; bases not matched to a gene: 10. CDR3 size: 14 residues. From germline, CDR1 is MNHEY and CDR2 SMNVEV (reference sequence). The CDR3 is CASSRGLAHREQFF. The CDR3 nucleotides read TGTGCCAGCAGCCGAGGACTAGCGCACAGAGAGCAGTTCTTC.

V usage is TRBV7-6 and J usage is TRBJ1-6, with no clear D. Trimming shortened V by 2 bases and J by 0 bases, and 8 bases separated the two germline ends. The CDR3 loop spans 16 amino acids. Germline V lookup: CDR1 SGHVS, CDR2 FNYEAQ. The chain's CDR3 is CASSLSRRSYNSPLHF. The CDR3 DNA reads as TGTGCCAGCAGCTTAAGCCGCCGCTCCTATAATTCACCCCTCCACTTT.

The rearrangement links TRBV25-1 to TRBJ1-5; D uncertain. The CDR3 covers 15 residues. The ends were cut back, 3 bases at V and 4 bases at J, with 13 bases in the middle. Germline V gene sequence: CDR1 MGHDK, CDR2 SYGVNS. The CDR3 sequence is CASSEARSRNQPQHF. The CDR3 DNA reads TGTGCCAGCAGTGAGGCCCGCTCCAGGAATCAGCCCCAGCATTTT. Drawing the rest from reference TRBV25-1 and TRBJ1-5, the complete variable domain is EADIYQTPRYLVIGTGKKITLECSQTMGHDKMYWYQQDPGMELHLIHYSYGVNSTEKGDLSSESTVSRIRTEHFPLTLESARPSHTSQYLCASSEARSRNQPQHFGDGTRLSIL.

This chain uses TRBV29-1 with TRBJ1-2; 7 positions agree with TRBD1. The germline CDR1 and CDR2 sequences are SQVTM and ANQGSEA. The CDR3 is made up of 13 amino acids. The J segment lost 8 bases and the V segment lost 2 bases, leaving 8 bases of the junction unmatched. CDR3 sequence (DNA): TGCAGCGTTGAACCCTCAGGGGGAGGAGGCTACACCTTC. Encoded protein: CSVEPSGGGGYTF.

Written as DNA, the CDR3 is TGTGCCAGCAGCCCAAGTCTGCGCTACGAGCAGTACTTC. This gives the protein CASSPSLRYEQYF. This chain links TRBV14 with TRBJ2-7; D remains unclear. CDR1 SGHDN and CDR2 FVKESK come from the germline V gene. Trimming shortened V by 4 bases and J by 3 bases, and 10 bases separated the two germline ends. The CDR3 sequence is 13 residues long. The variable domain in full, completed from reference TRBV14 and TRBJ2-7, reads EAGVTQFPSHSVIEKGQTVTLRCDPISGHDNLYWYRRVMGKEIKFLLHFVKESKQDESGMPNNRFLAERTGGTYSTLKVQPAELEDSGVYFCASSPSLRYEQYFGPGTRLTVT.